Reported below is one T cell receptor beta chain. In the original analysis: For nucleated cells, counts were estimated from reference gene primer amplification. Clones were sequenced by immunoSEQ multiplex PCR, and TCRdb holds only the in-frame ones, with some missing. Clone size and the V and J calls come from that table; the DNA yielded D and trimming. The sample shows 150,000 to 200,000 clones, about 87% of them seen only once. V lost 6 bases and J lost 4, with 12 bases in between. CDR3 length equals 13 residues. This entry belongs to a study of blood T cell repertoires in COVID-19. Study in general: Acute and convalescent COVID-19 samples came from the United States, Italy and Spain. PBMCs, B-cell-depleted T cells, or T cells provided the cDNA or gDNA that made up the material.

Sequencing was carried out using peripheral blood. The sequence derives from a man in his 60s with acute or convalescent COVID-19. The rearrangement links TRBV12-3 or TRBV12-4 to TRBJ1-2; a weak D match, TRBD1 (5 bases). The CDR3 sequence is CASSPDNFYGYTF. In nucleotides, the CDR3 is TGTGCCAGCAGCCCGGACAACTTCTATGGCTACACCTTC.